This T cell receptor (beta chain) stems from a study of beta chain features in type 1 diabetes. The study, taken as a whole, reports: Patients with type 1 diabetes carried fewer insertions and had more deletions at their VDJ junctions. All four CD4+ subsets from Type 1 diabetes patients carried moderately but significantly shorter TCRB CDR3s.

This clone was seen more than once but under ten times. The antigen is unknown. The J segment lost 5 bases and the V segment lost 6 bases, leaving 13 bases of the junction unmatched. Per the germline V gene, CDR1 is KGHSH and CDR2 is LQKENI. CDR3 size: 16 residues. cDNA synthesis used the whole RNA isolate, giving expressed TCRB sequences. TCRdb's copy holds only in-frame clones and misses some; the assay was immunoSEQ multiplex PCR. In the table there are hundreds of thousands of clones, under 15% of which are singletons. This receptor was identified in a man aged 18-30 years with type 1 diabetes. The specimen sequenced was naive CD4+ T cells from blood. The J gene is TRBJ1-1, the V gene TRBV18, with 9 bases fitting TRBD1. CDR3 sequence (DNA): TGTGCCAGCTCCTCCGGAGGGACAGGGACGAGTACTGAAGCTTTCTTT. This gives the protein CASSSGGTGTSTEAFF.